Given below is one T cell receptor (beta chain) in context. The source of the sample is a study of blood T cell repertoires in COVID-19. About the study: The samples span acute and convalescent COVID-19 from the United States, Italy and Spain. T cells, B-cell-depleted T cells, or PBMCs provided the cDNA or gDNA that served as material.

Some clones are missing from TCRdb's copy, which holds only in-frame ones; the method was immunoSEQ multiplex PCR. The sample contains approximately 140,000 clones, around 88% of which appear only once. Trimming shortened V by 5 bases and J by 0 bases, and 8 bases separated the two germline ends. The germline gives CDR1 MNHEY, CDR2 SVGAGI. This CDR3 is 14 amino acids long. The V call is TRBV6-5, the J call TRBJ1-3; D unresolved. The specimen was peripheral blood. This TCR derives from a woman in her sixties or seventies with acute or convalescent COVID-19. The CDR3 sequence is CASSRETSGNTIYF. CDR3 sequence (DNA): TGTGCCAGCAGTCGGGAGACCTCTGGAAACACCATATATTTT.